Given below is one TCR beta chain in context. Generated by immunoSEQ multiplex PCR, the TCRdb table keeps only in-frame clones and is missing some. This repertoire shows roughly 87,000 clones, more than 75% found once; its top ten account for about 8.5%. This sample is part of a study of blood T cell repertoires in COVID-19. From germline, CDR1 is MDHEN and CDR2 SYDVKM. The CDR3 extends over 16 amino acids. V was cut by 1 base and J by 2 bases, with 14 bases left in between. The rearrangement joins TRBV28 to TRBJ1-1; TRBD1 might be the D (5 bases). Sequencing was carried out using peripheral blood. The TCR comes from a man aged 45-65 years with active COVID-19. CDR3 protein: CASSLLSDSLNTEAFF. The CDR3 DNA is TGTGCCAGCAGTTTATTGAGCGACAGCCTAAACACTGAAGCTTTCTTT. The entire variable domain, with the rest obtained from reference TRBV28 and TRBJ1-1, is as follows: DVKVTQSSRYLVKRTGEKVFLECVQDMDHENMFWYRQDPGLGLRLIYFSYDVKMKEKGDIPEGYSVSREKKERFSLILESASTNQTSMYLCASSLLSDSLNTEAFFGQGTRLTVV.